This is a list of T cell receptor beta chains from one sample in a study of shared clonotypes between healthy human individuals. Profiling relied on immunoSEQ multiplex PCR, and the TCRdb table lists in-frame clones only, not all of them. The data show 800,000 to 950,000 clones, 90% to 98% seen once. Sequenced input: naive CD8+ T cells sorted from blood. These receptors all stem from a man aged 25 to 45 in good health. Each CDR3 is given with its conserved first and last residue. The D gene is left open where the match is weak. Clone sizes are given selectively: once, few, many, or a class where the clone is expanded.

clone_size d_call j_call v_call cdr3_aa cdr3_nt
NA NA TRBJ2-6 TRBV13 CASSFRSERAHSGANVLTF TGTGCCAGCAGTTTTCGATCCGAGAGAGCCCACTCTGGGGCCAACGTCCTGACTTTC
NA NA TRBJ1-1 TRBV6-1 CARTPGNTEAFF TGTGCCAGGACACCGGGGAACACTGAAGCTTTCTTT
NA TRBD1 TRBJ2-1 TRBV5-1 CASSATGAPEQFF TGCGCCAGCAGCGCAACAGGGGCACCCGAGCAGTTCTTC
NA TRBD1 TRBJ2-5 TRBV6-5 CASSYTGVETQYF TGTGCCAGCAGTTATACAGGGGTTGAGACCCAGTACTTC
NA NA TRBJ1-5 TRBV6-5 CASSYAGDQPQHF TGTGCCAGCAGTTATGCTGGGGACCAGCCCCAGCATTTT
NA TRBD1 TRBJ2-3 TRBV7-6 CASSFPGQGAQVGTDTQYF TGTGCCAGCAGCTTTCCGGGACAGGGGGCGCAGGTCGGCACAGATACGCAGTATTTT
NA TRBD1 TRBJ2-7 TRBV11-2 CASSFDWGDREIEQYF TGTGCCAGCAGCTTTGACTGGGGGGACAGGGAGATCGAGCAGTACTTC
NA NA TRBJ2-7 TRBV2 CASSGRREHF TGTGCCAGCAGTGGACGGAGGGAGCACTTC
NA TRBD2 TRBJ2-1 TRBV6-6 CASGRALHEQFF TGTGCCAGCGGGAGGGCCCTCCATGAGCAGTTCTTC
NA TRBD1 TRBJ2-5 TRBV2 CASTGTAPTQYF TGTGCCAGCACCGGGACAGCCCCGACCCAGTACTTC
NA TRBD1 TRBJ2-7 TRBV13 CASSLAGTGTYEQYF TGTGCCAGCAGCTTAGCGGGGACAGGGACCTACGAGCAGTACTTC
NA NA TRBJ1-2 TRBV29-1 CSVVSSDSDWGYTF TGCAGCGTTGTTTCCTCGGACAGCGACTGGGGCTACACCTTC
NA NA TRBJ2-7 TRBV11-3 CASSSRDTPGEQYF TGTGCCAGCAGCTCTAGGGACACACCGGGGGAGCAGTACTTC
NA NA TRBJ2-7 TRBV5-6 CASSRRTGTRAYEQYF TGTGCCAGCAGCCGGAGGACAGGGACTAGGGCCTACGAGCAGTACTTC
NA NA TRBJ2-7 TRBV4-3 CASSQDPRSVYEQYF TGCGCCAGCAGCCAAGATCCTCGGTCTGTTTACGAGCAGTACTTC
NA NA TRBJ2-1 TRBV9 CASSVGRDEQFF TGTGCCAGCAGCGTAGGAAGGGATGAGCAGTTCTTC
NA NA TRBJ2-7 TRBV5-4 CASSLAVGAAEQYF TGTGCCAGCAGCTTGGCTGTGGGAGCTGCCGAGCAGTACTTC
few NA TRBJ1-2 TRBV5-6 CASSLFLAGSYYGYTF TGTGCCAGCAGCTTGTTTCTGGCAGGGAGCTACTATGGCTACACCTTC
NA TRBD2 TRBJ2-7 TRBV28 CASSFTPAGAYEQYF TGTGCCAGCAGTTTTACCCCAGCGGGGGCCTACGAGCAGTACTTC
NA NA TRBJ1-5 TRBV7-9 CASSLAGLEQPQHF TGTGCCAGCAGCTTAGCAGGGCTTGAGCAGCCCCAGCATTTT
NA NA TRBJ2-5 TRBV6-5 CASSYGAQETQYF TGTGCCAGCAGTTATGGGGCGCAAGAGACCCAGTACTTC
once NA TRBJ1-2 TRBV4-3 CASSQAMGLNYGYTF TGCGCCAGCAGCCAAGCCATGGGCCTAAACTATGGCTACACCTTC
NA TRBD1 TRBJ2-1 TRBV14 CASSLRGDRGLNEQFF TGTGCCAGCAGCCTAAGAGGGGACAGGGGGCTGAATGAGCAGTTCTTC
once NA TRBJ2-5 TRBV21-1 CASSKVPGTEETQYF TGTGCCAGCAGCAAAGTGCCGGGGACTGAAGAGACCCAGTACTTC